This TCR beta chain comes out of a study of T-cell memory formation after mild COVID-19. The wider study: Clusters were largely donor specific. Study results and caveats: The CD4+ clones that contracted clustered mainly within CM and EM, and the CD8+ clones concentrated in EMRA.

MiXCR was run by TCRdb on the 5' RACE reads, yielding one entry per CDR3 protein. The table shows more than 150,000 distinct CDR3 sequences, with under 20% occurring only once. Only a few counts were recorded for this clonotype. No antigen is known for it. The germline gives CDR1 ENHRY, CDR2 SYGVKD. The CDR3 is 13 amino acids. The V and J ends lost 4 bases and 2 bases respectively, with 9 bases between them. This clonotype was sampled from a man aged 18 to 29 who had mild COVID-19 (a few samples of this study predate the infection). Cell type and time point are not known. V gene TRBV10-3 combines with J gene TRBJ2-7; D is unresolved. Sequencing was carried out using PBMCs or a T cell subset sorted from them (not recorded which). The CDR3 region is CAISVGPTYEQYF. For the CDR3, the DNA is TGTGCCATCAGTGTCGGACCTACCTACGAGCAGTACTTC.